This is a list of T cell receptor beta chains from one sample in a study of T cells in localized non-small cell lung cancer. The data were produced by immunoSEQ multiplex PCR, yet TCRdb's version contains in-frame clones alone and is incomplete. This sample carries 15,000 to 20,000 clones, approximately 85% of them seen once, and the ten largest clones take approximately 23%. The sample here was peripheral blood, taken before any cancer treatment. These receptors came from a male donor older than 55 with stage I lung adenocarcinoma. Each CDR3 is given with its conserved first and last residue. A D gene is named only where the DNA matches it firmly. Clone size is stated in some rows and not others, as once, few, many or a class when expanded.

d_call,v_call,clone_size,j_call,cdr3_nt,cdr3_aa
-,TRBV29-1,-,TRBJ1-3,TGCAGCGTTGTAATTTTCAGGCAGGGGAGTGGTGTCCCCTCTGGAAACACCATATATTTT,CSVVIFRQGSGVPSGNTIYF
-,TRBV7-6,-,TRBJ2-2,TGTGCCAGCAGCTTAATCCCGGGGGCTAACACCGGGGAGCTGTTTTTT,CASSLIPGANTGELFF
-,TRBV6-4,-,TRBJ1-4,TGTGCCAGCAGTGACTCGAAAGGGGCCGGTGAAAAACTGTTTTTT,CASSDSKGAGEKLFF
-,TRBV28,-,TRBJ2-4,TGTGCCAGCAGTTTATTCGGGAGCTCAAAGGGGTTTCAGTACTTC,CASSLFGSSKGFQYF
-,TRBV27,-,TRBJ1-4,TGTGCCAGCAGTTCGCTGGGGGGGCGTGAAAAACTGTTTTTT,CASSSLGGREKLFF
-,TRBV30,-,TRBJ2-2,TGTGCCTGGACTCAAGGGGAGGCCGGGGAGCTGTTTTTT,CAWTQGEAGELFF
-,TRBV28,once,TRBJ2-6,TGTGCCAGCAGTTCCCCAGGTCTTTCTGGGGCCAACGTCCTGACTTTC,CASSSPGLSGANVLTF
-,TRBV2,-,TRBJ1-3,TGTGCCAGCAGTGCTTCGGTAATATCTGGAAACACCATATATTTT,CASSASVISGNTIYF
-,TRBV7-9,-,TRBJ2-5,TGTGCCAGCAGCTCCTGGACGGACCAAGAGACCCAGTACTTC,CASSSWTDQETQYF
TRBD2,TRBV28,-,TRBJ2-7,TGTGCCAGCAGACGCAGCGGGGGAAGCGAGCAGTACTTC,CASRRSGGSEQYF
TRBD1,TRBV6-6,once,TRBJ1-4,TGTGCCAGCAGTTCCCCGACAGGGCCTCTTAATGAAAAACTGTTTTTT,CASSSPTGPLNEKLFF
TRBD2,TRBV19,-,TRBJ2-3,TGTGCCAGTAGTGACGTACTAGCGGTTGGCACAGATACGCAGTATTTT,CASSDVLAVGTDTQYF
-,TRBV10-3,-,TRBJ1-1,TGTGCCCCCCCCCAGCGTATGAACGTTGAAGCTTTCTTT,CAPPQRMNVEAFF
TRBD2,TRBV25-1,once,TRBJ2-1,TGTGCCAGCAGCGGACTAGCGGGGGTCGATGAGCAGTTCTTC,CASSGLAGVDEQFF
-,TRBV18,-,TRBJ1-5,TGTGCCAGCTCACAGGGTAGGAGCAATCAGCCCCAGCATTTT,CASSQGRSNQPQHF
TRBD2,TRBV10-3,-,TRBJ2-1,TGTGCCACCAGTCTACTAGCGGGGGAGTACAATGAGCAGTTCTTC,CATSLLAGEYNEQFF
-,TRBV5-1,-,TRBJ2-3,TGCGCCAGCCACCAAGGGGGCAGGGGGGCCACAGATACGCAGTATTTT,CASHQGGRGATDTQYF
-,TRBV4-2,-,TRBJ2-7,TGTGCCAGCAGCCAAGAAGGGAAGATCGGAGGTGGACTCTCCTACGAGCAGTACTTC,CASSQEGKIGGGLSYEQYF
-,TRBV7-2,few,TRBJ1-1,TGTGCCAGCAGCTCTGGGTGGAACACTGAAGCTTTCTTT,CASSSGWNTEAFF
-,TRBV5-8,-,TRBJ2-7,TGTGCCAGCAGCCAGGACGGAGGGTACGAGCAGTACTTC,CASSQDGGYEQYF
-,TRBV11-2,-,TRBJ2-6,TGTGCCAGCAGCCGTATAAAGGCTGGGGCCAACGTCCTGACTTTC,CASSRIKAGANVLTF
-,TRBV21-1,-,TRBJ2-7,TGTGCCAGCAGCAAACCGGGACCTACCTACGAGCAGTACTTC,CASSKPGPTYEQYF
-,TRBV5-4,-,TRBJ2-7,TGTGCCAGCAGCTCTCTTGAAGGTTCCTACGAGCAGTACTTC,CASSSLEGSYEQYF
TRBD1,TRBV11-2,once,TRBJ1-3,TGTGCCAGCAGCTTAGTCGGGACAGGCGGAAACACCATATATTTT,CASSLVGTGGNTIYF
-,TRBV7-9,-,TRBJ2-7,TGTGCCAGCAGCTTAGTCGGGAACTCCTACGAGCAGTACTTC,CASSLVGNSYEQYF
TRBD2,TRBV4-3,few,TRBJ2-7,TGCGCCAGCAGCCAAGTGGGGGGGAGCTCCTACGAGCAGTACTTC,CASSQVGGSSYEQYF
-,TRBV29-1,-,TRBJ2-7,TGCAGCGGGGCCTGGGACTCCTACGAGCAGTACTTC,CSGAWDSYEQYF
-,TRBV2,-,TRBJ2-3,TGTGCCAGCAGCGGAGGAATCGGGACAGATACGCAGTATTTT,CASSGGIGTDTQYF
-,TRBV28,-,TRBJ1-2,TGTGCCAGCAAACAGGGACTTGCCTATGGCTACACCTTC,CASKQGLAYGYTF
-,TRBV14,-,TRBJ2-1,TGTGCCAGCAGCCAAGAGCCCAGGGCCTCGCAGTTCTTC,CASSQEPRASQFF
-,TRBV4-2,-,TRBJ1-2,TGTGCCAGCAGCCAACAGGGGCCTGGCTATGGCTACACCTTC,CASSQQGPGYGYTF
-,TRBV2,-,TRBJ2-1,TGTGCCAGCAGGAAAAGCTCCTACAATGAGCAGTTCTTC,CASRKSSYNEQFF
-,TRBV19,-,TRBJ1-6,TGTGCCAGTAGTATGGCCGGGAAGGGTTCACCCCTCCACTTT,CASSMAGKGSPLHF
-,TRBV20-1,-,TRBJ2-5,TGCAGAGCAATCGAGGGGGAGACCCAGTACTTC,CRAIEGETQYF
TRBD1,TRBV9,-,TRBJ1-6,TGTGCCAGCAGCGTAAGCCCCAGGCACAGGGGACATAATTCACCCCTCCACTTT,CASSVSPRHRGHNSPLHF
-,TRBV5-1,-,TRBJ2-5,TGCGCCAGCAGCCCGAATCGAGGGGAAGAGACCCAGTACTTC,CASSPNRGEETQYF
-,TRBV5-1,once,TRBJ1-1,TGCGCCAGCAGCTTGGAGGGGGGCAACACTGAAGCTTTCTTT,CASSLEGGNTEAFF
-,TRBV7-2,few,TRBJ2-7,TGTGCCAGCAGCTCCAATCCTAGATCCGAGCAGTACTTC,CASSSNPRSEQYF
TRBD2,TRBV7-2,-,TRBJ2-2,TGTGCCAGCAGCGTTAGCGGGGGGAGTCTCACCGGGGAGCTGTTTTTT,CASSVSGGSLTGELFF
-,TRBV27,-,TRBJ2-7,TGTGCCAGCAGAGACCTGCAGGAATACGAGCAGTACTTC,CASRDLQEYEQYF
TRBD1,TRBV27,-,TRBJ1-2,TGTGCCAGCACCCTCCGGGACAGGGTTTCCCCTAACTATGGCTACACCTTC,CASTLRDRVSPNYGYTF
-,TRBV5-1,-,TRBJ1-1,TGCGCCAGCAGGCAATTTTGGACGAACACTGAAGCTTTCTTT,CASRQFWTNTEAFF
-,TRBV11-2,-,TRBJ2-6,TGTGCCAGCACCCTGGGGGCAGGGGTCCCCTCTGGGGCCAACGTCCTGACTTTC,CASTLGAGVPSGANVLTF
-,TRBV5-4,-,TRBJ2-3,TGTGCCAGCAGCTTGGGGGCAGATACGCAGTATTTT,CASSLGADTQYF
TRBD1,TRBV6-6,-,TRBJ1-3,TGTGCCAGCAGGGACCCGGGGACAGGTGGAAACACCATATATTTT,CASRDPGTGGNTIYF
-,TRBV4-1,-,TRBJ2-7,TGCGCCAGCAGCCACGTAGGGGATACCTACGAGCAGTACTTC,CASSHVGDTYEQYF
-,TRBV28,-,TRBJ2-5,TGTGCCAGCAGTTTATATCTTGGAGAGGAGACCCAGTACTTC,CASSLYLGEETQYF
-,TRBV20-1,-,TRBJ2-7,TGCAGTGCAAGAGGGGGCTACGAGCAGTACTTC,CSARGGYEQYF
-,TRBV7-2,-,TRBJ2-3,TGTGCCAGCAGCTCCTTAGGTGAGGCCACAGATACGCAGTATTTT,CASSSLGEATDTQYF
TRBD1,TRBV6-6,-,TRBJ1-5,TGTGCCAGCCGGGACAGGGGCGGCAATCAGCCCCAGCATTTT,CASRDRGGNQPQHF
TRBD1,TRBV19,-,TRBJ1-2,TGTGCCAGTACCGGGACAGAGGTATACTATGGCTACACCTTC,CASTGTEVYYGYTF
-,TRBV4-2,-,TRBJ1-1,TGTGCCAGCAGCCAAGAGGCAGGGCGGACTGAAGCTTTCTTT,CASSQEAGRTEAFF
-,TRBV5-1,-,TRBJ2-3,TGCGCCAGCAGCTTGGCCCGGGTGACGCAGTATTTT,CASSLARVTQYF
-,TRBV15,-,TRBJ1-6,TGTGCCACCAGCAGAGATATCGCTTTTAATTCACCCCTCCACTTT,CATSRDIAFNSPLHF
-,TRBV6-6,-,TRBJ2-7,TGTGCCAGCAGTTATCGACAGAGCTCCTACGAGCAGTACTTC,CASSYRQSSYEQYF
TRBD2,TRBV9,few,TRBJ2-5,TGTGCCAGCAGCCCCCGGGATAGCGGGAACCCCTCGACGTACCAAGAGACCCAGTACTTC,CASSPRDSGNPSTYQETQYF
-,TRBV29-1,-,TRBJ1-2,TGCAGCGTTGGAGCAGAGGGCTATGGCTACACCTTC,CSVGAEGYGYTF
-,TRBV29-1,-,TRBJ2-3,TGCAGCGTGTGGACAAGGAAGACAGCAGATACGCAGTATTTT,CSVWTRKTADTQYF
TRBD2,TRBV7-8,-,TRBJ2-7,TGTGCCAGCAGCATCTCTAGCGGAACCTACGAGCAGTACTTC,CASSISSGTYEQYF
-,TRBV28,-,TRBJ1-4,TGTGCCAGCAGTGGGGGGAATGAAAAACTGTTTTTT,CASSGGNEKLFF